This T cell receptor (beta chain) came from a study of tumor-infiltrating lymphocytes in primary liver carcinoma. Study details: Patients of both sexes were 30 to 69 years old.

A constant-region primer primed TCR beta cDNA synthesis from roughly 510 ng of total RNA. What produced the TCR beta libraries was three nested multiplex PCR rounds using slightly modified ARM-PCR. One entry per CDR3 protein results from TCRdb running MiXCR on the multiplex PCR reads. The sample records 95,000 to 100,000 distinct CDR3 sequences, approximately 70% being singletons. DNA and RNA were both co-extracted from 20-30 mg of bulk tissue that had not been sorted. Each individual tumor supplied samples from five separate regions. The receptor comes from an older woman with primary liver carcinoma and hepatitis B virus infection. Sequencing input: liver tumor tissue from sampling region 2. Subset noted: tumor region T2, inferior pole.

The chain's CDR3 is CAGNLDRDYEQFF. The CDR3 region has the DNA TGTGCCGGCAACTTGGACAGGGACTATGAGCAGTTCTTC. The V call is TRBV11-2, the J call TRBJ2-1; 8 nucleotides line up with TRBD1. V was clipped by 11 bases and J by 8 bases; unmatched bases: 11. The V gene's germline CDR1 is SGHAT and CDR2 FQNNGV. This CDR3 spans 13 amino acids.